A single sample gave rise to the 21 T cell receptor beta chains below, sequenced in a study of blood T cell repertoires in COVID-19. Generated by immunoSEQ multiplex PCR, the TCRdb table keeps only in-frame clones and is missing some. Of 150,000 to 180,000 clones in the sample, roughly 72% were seen once. The sample comprised peripheral blood. The receptors originated from a woman of 80 years or more with acute or convalescent COVID-19.

J is TRBJ2-3 and V is TRBV7-3, with 10 bases lining up with TRBD2. CDR3 length: 15 amino acids. The junction had 6 bases not matched to a gene; V was cut back by 5 bases and J by 4 bases. CDR1 is SGHTA, CDR2 FQGTGA, per germline. The CDR3 reads CASSPTTSGADTQYF. CDR3 sequence (DNA): TGTGCCAGCAGCCCCACCACTAGCGGGGCAGATACGCAGTATTTT.

The chain links TRBV18 to TRBJ1-1; TRBD1 might be the D (5 bases). The germline V and J ends were trimmed by 4 bases and 3 bases, with 9 bases remaining between them. CDR3 size: 13 residues. Germline CDR1 KGHSH, CDR2 LQKENI. Here the CDR3 DNA reads TGTGCCAGCTCACAGGGGTTGGACACTGAAGCTTTCTTT. It is translated as CASSQGLDTEAFF.

V usage is TRBV27 and J usage is TRBJ1-6, with 8 bases that match TRBD1. Germline V gene lookup returns CDR1 MNHEY and CDR2 SMNVEV (reference sequence). The CDR3 consists of 14 residues. With 6 bases clipped from V and 9 bases from J, the junction kept 7 bases outside the gene matches. CDR3 in amino acids: CASRTGTGGSPLHF. The CDR3 DNA sequence: TGTGCCAGCAGGACCGGGACAGGCGGTTCACCCCTCCACTTT.

This clone is a singleton in its sample. The rearrangement links TRBV4-3 to TRBJ2-2; 8 positions match TRBD2. The V gene end was trimmed by 0 bases and the J gene end by 2 bases; junction bases not matched to a gene: 5. Germline CDR1 is LGHNA and CDR2 is YSLEER. The CDR3 is 17 residues long. CDR3 DNA sequence: TGCGCCAGCAGCCAAGAAGGGGCGGGGGGAAACACCGGGGAGCTGTTTTTT. Translation: CASSQEGAGGNTGELFF.

The chain is built from TRBV14 and TRBJ2-7; D is possibly TRBD2 (5 bases). Germline V gene lookup returns CDR1 SGHDN and CDR2 FVKESK. CDR3 length: 12 amino acids. V lost 6 bases to trimming and J lost 6 bases, with 12 bases between them. CDR3 sequence reads: CASSRRAGEQYF. The CDR3 nucleotides are TGTGCCAGCAGTCGGCGGGCCGGCGAGCAGTACTTC.

J is TRBJ1-2 and V is TRBV3-1 (or the pseudogene TRBV3-2), with D possibly matching TRBD1 (5 bases). CDR3 size: 15 residues. Germline V gene sequence: CDR1 LGHDT, CDR2 YNNKEL (reference sequence). V was cut by 3 bases and J by 7 bases, with 18 bases left in between. The CDR3 DNA reads as TGTGCCAGCAGCCACGGGACTTCCGACCGGGGTGGCTACACCTTC. Its protein product is CASSHGTSDRGGYTF.

The CDR3 nucleotides are TGTGCCAGCAGAAAAGGGAGGGATCAGCCCCAGCATTTT. Residues: CASRKGRDQPQHF. The V call is TRBV12-3 or TRBV12-4, the J call TRBJ1-5; D is ambiguous. V was shortened by 6 bases and J by 5 bases, with 11 bases between the two germline ends. The CDR3 contains 13 residues.

This chain uses TRBV7-8 with TRBJ1-1; D unclear. Per the germline V gene, CDR1 is SGHVS and CDR2 is FQNEAQ. V was clipped by 5 bases and J by 3 bases, with 19 bases between them. CDR3 length: 16 amino acids. The CDR3 DNA is TGTGCCAGCAGCCCTAGGAGGATTCACCCCTACACTGAAGCTTTCTTT. Residues: CASSPRRIHPYTEAFF.

J is TRBJ2-2 and V is TRBV7-2; 10 bases align to TRBD1. CDR3 length equals 16 residues. Unmatched junction bases numbered 6, after V lost 5 bases and J lost 3 bases. Germline V lookup: CDR1 SGHTA, CDR2 FQGNSA. CDR3 protein: CASSPGTGVYTGELFF. The CDR3 DNA follows: TGTGCCAGCAGCCCAGGGACAGGGGTCTACACCGGGGAGCTGTTTTTT. Complete variable domain (other parts from reference TRBV7-2 and TRBJ2-2): GAGVSQSPSNKVTEKGKDVELRCDPISGHTALYWYRQSLGQGLEFLIYFQGNSAPDKSGLPSDRFSAERTGGSVSTLTIQRTQQEDSAVYLCASSPGTGVYTGELFFGEGSRLTVL.

This clone appeared a few times. The gene calls are TRBV6-5 and TRBJ1-6, with 9 bases identical to TRBD1. Germline CDR1 and CDR2: MNHEY and SVGAGI. This CDR3 contains 16 residues. J was trimmed by 8 bases and V by 2 bases; bases with no gene match: 7. The DNA of the CDR3 is TGTGCCAGCAGTTACGTGGACAGGGGTCAGGATTCACCCCTCCACTTT. It is translated as CASSYVDRGQDSPLHF.

J is TRBJ2-3 and V is TRBV6-5, with D hard to call. This CDR3 comprises 12 residues. Trimming cost V 8 bases and J 1 base, with 7 bases left between them. Per the germline V gene, CDR1 is MNHEY and CDR2 is SVGAGI. The CDR3 DNA is TGTGCCAGCGAGGTCGGCACAGATACGCAGTATTTT. It codes for CASEVGTDTQYF.

V usage is TRBV11-3 and J usage is TRBJ2-2; D is possibly TRBD1 (5 bases). The CDR3 is made up of 15 amino acids. Trimming cost V 1 base and J 4 bases, with 10 bases left between them. Germline V gene data show CDR1 as SGHNT and CDR2 as YENEEA. The CDR3 bases are TGTGCCAGCAGCTTAGGGCAGGGAAGCACCGGGGAGCTGTTTTTT. Protein sequence: CASSLGQGSTGELFF.

The chain combines TRBV7-9 with TRBJ2-5; 9 bases align to TRBD1. There are 14 residues in the CDR3. Germline CDR1 is SEHNR and CDR2 is FQNEAQ (reference sequence). V gave up 5 bases and J gave up 4 bases; unmatched junction bases: 5. As DNA, the CDR3 is TGTGCCAGCAGCCCCTGGACAGGGGCAGAGACCCAGTACTTC. Translation: CASSPWTGAETQYF.

V and J are TRBV5-1 and TRBJ1-2; D call uncertain. V lost 0 bases and J lost 6, with 15 bases in between. The germline V gene encodes CDR1 SGHRS and CDR2 YFSETQ. The CDR3 has 15 residues. CDR3 region: CASSLDIERRDGYTF. The CDR3 DNA reads as TGCGCCAGCAGCTTGGATATAGAAAGGAGGGATGGCTACACCTTC.

The genes are TRBV10-1 and TRBJ2-1; TRBD2 is a possible D gene (5 bases). There are 14 residues in the CDR3. The V gene lost 4 bases and the J gene lost 1 base, with 8 bases spanning the gap. Germline CDR1 WNHNN, CDR2 SYGVQD (reference sequence). The CDR3 sequence is CASSASGSYNEQFF. CDR3 coding DNA: TGCGCCAGCAGTGCCAGCGGATCCTACAATGAGCAGTTCTTC.

A few counts support this clone. The chain combines TRBV28 with TRBJ2-7; a weak D match, TRBD2 (6 bases). This CDR3 has 16 residues. Germline CDR1 reads MDHEN; CDR2 reads SYDVKM. The V and J ends lost 6 bases and 2 bases respectively, with 20 bases between them. The CDR3 is CASSGGRKGLPYEQYF. In nucleotides, the CDR3 is TGTGCCAGCAGCGGGGGTAGGAAAGGTCTTCCCTACGAGCAGTACTTC.

This clone appeared a few times. The V and J genes are TRBV28 and TRBJ1-1; tentative D call: TRBD1 (5 bases). Deletions cut 3 bases from V and 1 base from J, with 12 bases between. There are 15 residues in the CDR3. Germline CDR1 MDHEN, CDR2 SYDVKM. The CDR3 spells CASSFLAGPNTEAFF. The CDR3 nucleotides read TGTGCCAGCAGTTTCTTGGCAGGGCCGAACACTGAAGCTTTCTTT.

The rearrangement uses TRBV30 and TRBJ2-7; D may be TRBD2 (5 bases). CDR3 length: 13 residues. V dropped 5 bases and J dropped 1 base, with 12 bases sitting between them. Germline V CDR1 and CDR2: GTSNPN, SVGIG (reference sequence). The CDR3 protein is CAWELGGSYEQYF. CDR3 nucleotides: TGTGCCTGGGAACTAGGCGGGTCCTACGAGCAGTACTTC.

The V and J genes are TRBV2 and TRBJ1-2; TRBD1 aligns across 10 bases. This CDR3 comprises 18 residues. Germline V CDR1 and CDR2: SNHLY, FYNNEI. The ends lost 3 bases at V and 6 bases at J; junction bases unmatched: 16. In DNA form, the CDR3 reads TGTGCCAGCAGTGACTTCGATGGGTCGGGACAGGGGTGGGATGGCTACACCTTC. It codes for CASSDFDGSGQGWDGYTF.

The rearrangement joins TRBV5-6 to TRBJ2-7, with D perhaps TRBD1 (7 bases). V lost 2 bases, J lost 0 bases, and 12 bases lay in between. The CDR3 contains 15 residues. Germline CDR1 is SGHDT and CDR2 is YYEEEE. This chain's CDR3 is CASSFRGANSYEQYF. For the CDR3, the DNA is TGTGCCAGCAGCTTCAGGGGGGCTAACTCCTACGAGCAGTACTTC.

The table lists this clone with a count of one. The junction and the germline gene differ at one end; a read error may be behind it. The chain has TRBV28 and TRBJ2-5, with 9 bases aligning to TRBD2. The CDR3 has 16 residues. The germline V gene has CDR1 MDHEN and CDR2 SYDVKM. The CDR3, as DNA: TGTGCCAGCTGTTTATTGGGGCGGGAGGGCCGGGAGACCCAGTACTTC. It encodes CASCLLGREGRETQYF.